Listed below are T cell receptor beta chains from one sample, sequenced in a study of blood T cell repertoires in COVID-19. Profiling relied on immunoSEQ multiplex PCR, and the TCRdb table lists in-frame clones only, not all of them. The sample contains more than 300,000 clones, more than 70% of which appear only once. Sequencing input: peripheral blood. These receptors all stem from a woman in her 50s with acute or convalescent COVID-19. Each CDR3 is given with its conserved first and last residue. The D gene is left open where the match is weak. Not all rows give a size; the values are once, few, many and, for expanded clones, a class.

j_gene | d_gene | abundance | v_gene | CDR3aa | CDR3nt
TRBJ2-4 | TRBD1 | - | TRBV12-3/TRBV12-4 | CASSRDRENIQYF | TGTGCCAGCAGTCGGGACAGAGAAAACATTCAGTACTTC
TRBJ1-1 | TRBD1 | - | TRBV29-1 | CSVHWDRENTEAFF | TGCAGCGTTCACTGGGACAGGGAGAACACTGAAGCTTTCTTT
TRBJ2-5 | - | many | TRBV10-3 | CATQEQETQYF | TGTGCCACACAGGAACAAGAGACCCAGTACTTC
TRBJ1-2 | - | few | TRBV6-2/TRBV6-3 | CASSWSANYGYTF | TGTGCCAGCAGTTGGTCAGCTAACTATGGCTACACCTTC
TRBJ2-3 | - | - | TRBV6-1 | CASSEVREDTQYF | TGTGCCAGCAGTGAAGTGAGAGAAGATACGCAGTATTTT
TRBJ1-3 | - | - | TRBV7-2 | CASSLVSGYENTIYF | TGTGCCAGCAGCTTAGTCTCAGGGTACGAAAACACCATATATTTT
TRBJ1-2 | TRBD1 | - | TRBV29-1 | CSVARQGRYGYTF | TGCAGCGTTGCCAGACAGGGGAGATATGGCTACACCTTC
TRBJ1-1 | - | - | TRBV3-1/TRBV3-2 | CASSPTTGNTEAFF | TGTGCCAGCAGCCCTACCACAGGGAACACTGAAGCTTTCTTT
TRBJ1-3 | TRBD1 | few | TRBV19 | CASSTDFGQGKENTIYF | TGTGCCAGTAGTACCGACTTTGGACAGGGAAAGGAAAACACCATATATTTT
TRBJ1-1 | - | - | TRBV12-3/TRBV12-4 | CASSSRLAAEAFF | TGTGCCAGCAGTTCCCGTTTAGCGGCTGAAGCTTTCTTT
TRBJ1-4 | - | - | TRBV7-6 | CASSLGGKEKLFF | TGTGCCAGCAGCTTGGGAGGGAAAGAAAAACTGTTTTTT